One and the same sample provided the 32 T cell receptor beta chains below, sequenced in a study of shared clonotypes between healthy human individuals. Using immunoSEQ multiplex PCR, the repertoire was profiled, and TCRdb retains in-frame clones only, with some absent. The sample records some 1 million clones, 60% to 80% being singletons. Input material: memory CD4+ T cells sorted from blood. Sample subset: CD45RA-negative fraction. These receptors all stem from a man aged 18 to 29 in good health.

The chain joins TRBV19 to TRBJ2-1, with 7 bases matching TRBD2. CDR3 length: 17 residues. V lost 3 bases, J lost 5 bases, and 13 bases stayed unmatched. Germline V gene data show CDR1 as LNHDA and CDR2 as SQIVND (reference sequence). The CDR3 coding sequence is TGTGCCAGTAGTATTCGAAGGGCGGGAGATAAGGACAATGAGCAGTTCTTC. Translating gives CASSIRRAGDKDNEQFF.

This chain links TRBV2 with TRBJ2-7; a weak D match, TRBD1 (5 bases). Germline V gene lookup returns CDR1 SNHLY and CDR2 FYNNEI. The CDR3 spans 13 residues. V was trimmed by 6 bases and J by 9 bases, leaving 18 bases between them. The CDR3 coding sequence is TGTGCCAGCAGCGCCCAGGGATCCAGTGGGCAGTACTTC. It is translated as CASSAQGSSGQYF.

The chain couples TRBV7-9 to TRBJ2-4; D ambiguous. The CDR3 spans 15 residues. Germline values: CDR1 SEHNR, CDR2 FQNEAQ (reference sequence). V lost 0 bases, J lost 0 bases, and 6 bases lay in between. The CDR3 sequence: CASSLAAVAKNIQYF. For the CDR3, the DNA is TGTGCCAGCAGCTTAGCGGCGGTAGCCAAAAACATTCAGTACTTC. Full variable domain (outside the CDR3, taken from reference TRBV7-9 and TRBJ2-4): DTGVSQNPRHKITKRGQNVTFRCDPISEHNRLYWYRQTLGQGPEFLTYFQNEAQLEKSRLLSDRFSAERPKGSFSTLEIQRTEQGDSAMYLCASSLAAVAKNIQYFGAGTRLSVL.

The sample holds one count of this clone. The rearrangement links TRBV19 to TRBJ2-5; 7 bases map to TRBD2. V lost 9 bases and J lost 1; bases outside the gene matches: 11. The CDR3 contains 15 residues. The germline V gene has CDR1 LNHDA and CDR2 SQIVND (reference sequence). As DNA, the CDR3 is TGTGCCAGCCTACCCTCGGGAGGCCTCCAAGAGACCCAGTACTTC. Translating gives CASLPSGGLQETQYF.

The chain carries TRBV28 and TRBJ1-2, with 9 positions matching TRBD1. The J segment lost 7 bases and the V segment lost 4 bases, leaving 7 bases of the junction unmatched. Germline CDR1 is MDHEN and CDR2 is SYDVKM. The CDR3 extends over 14 amino acids. The CDR3 bases are TGTGCCAGCAGTTCCCGGACAGGGGAGAGTGGCTACACCTTC. As protein: CASSSRTGESGYTF.

This clone showed up many times. The V and J genes are TRBV6-1 and TRBJ2-7, with D possibly matching TRBD1 (6 bases). V was shortened by 4 bases and J by 5 bases, with 18 bases between the two germline ends. This CDR3 is 15 amino acids long. The germline CDR1 and CDR2 sequences are MNHNS and SASEGT. In DNA, the CDR3 is TGTGCCAGCAGTGGGAAGGCAGGGGTGTCCCACGAGCAGTACTTC. Its protein product is CASSGKAGVSHEQYF.

The chain recombines TRBV9 with TRBJ2-7; D gene uncertain. V lost 2 bases, J lost 6 bases, and 12 bases lay in between. Germline CDR1 and CDR2: SGDLS and YYNGEE. This CDR3 has 13 residues. The CDR3 nucleotides are TGTGCCAGCAGCGTGACCATAGAAGGCGAGCAGTACTTC. Translated: CASSVTIEGEQYF.

The chain links TRBV5-4 to TRBJ2-7; D might be TRBD1 or TRBD2, each matching 6 bases. Germline assignment: CDR1 SGHNT and CDR2 YYREEE (reference sequence). V was shortened by 6 bases and J by 6 bases, with 22 bases between the two germline ends. This CDR3 is built from 15 residues. CDR3 in DNA: TGTGCCAGCACTCCTGGGGGGCCTTCAAGGAGCGAGCAGTACTTC. Amino acids: CASTPGGPSRSEQYF.

This clone was seen once. V usage is TRBV5-5 and J usage is TRBJ1-5; tentatively, D is TRBD1 (6 bases). The germline gives CDR1 SGHKS, CDR2 YYEKEE (reference sequence). The CDR3 runs to 16 residues. Trimming removed 6 bases from V and 2 bases from J, with 18 bases in between. The CDR3 nucleotides read TGTGCCAGCAAACAGGGTGCCGGGGTGGGCAATCAGCCCCAGCATTTT. Translating gives CASKQGAGVGNQPQHF.

The V gene is TRBV6-6, the J gene TRBJ2-7, with D possibly being TRBD2 (5 bases). V lost 6 bases and J 4 bases, leaving 16 bases between the germline ends. CDR1 and CDR2 from the germline V gene are MNHNY and SVGAGI (reference sequence). This CDR3 is 14 amino acids long. For the CDR3, the DNA is TGTGCCAGCAGGGACTCCCGCTCTTCTTACGAGCAGTACTTC. Translating gives CASRDSRSSYEQYF.

On this clone: This same CDR3 is encoded by further DNA sequences in the sample. The V and J genes are TRBV5-1 and TRBJ2-5, with TRBD2 identical over 12 bases. Germline CDR1 is SGHRS and CDR2 is YFSETQ. This CDR3 contains 16 residues. V shed 5 bases and J 2 bases; nucleotides not matched to a gene: 7. DNA of the CDR3: TGCGCCAGCAGTCGACTAGCGGGGGAGGGTCAAGAGACCCAGTACTTC. Protein: CASSRLAGEGQETQYF.

Comments on this clone: Other DNA sequences from this sample encode an identical CDR3 as well. The chain couples TRBV19 to TRBJ1-4; D is unresolved. The CDR3 is 13 residues long. Germline CDR1 and CDR2: LNHDA and SQIVND (reference sequence). Trimming removed 4 bases at V and 2 bases at J, with 5 bases between. The CDR3 DNA sequence: TGTGCCAGTAGTACAACGACTAATGAAAAACTGTTTTTT. Protein product: CASSTTTNEKLFF.

This chain joins TRBV7-2 and TRBJ2-1; possible D gene TRBD2, 5 bases. V was clipped by 1 base and J by 8 bases, with 18 bases between them. The CDR3 is made up of 16 amino acids. Germline V lookup: CDR1 SGHTA, CDR2 FQGNSA. DNA of the CDR3: TGTGCCAGCAGCTTAGGGCTAGCAGCCCTCTCGGATGAGCAGTTCTTC. Amino acid sequence: CASSLGLAALSDEQFF.

This clone showed up just a few times. The chain joins TRBV28 to TRBJ1-3; D is uncertain. Germline V CDR1 and CDR2: MDHEN, SYDVKM. V gave up 8 bases and J gave up 0 bases, with 14 bases separating them. The CDR3 sequence is 15 residues long. As DNA, the CDR3 is TGTGCCAGCTCCGGTCGACTGAACTCTGGAAACACCATATATTTT. It specifies CASSGRLNSGNTIYF.

This chain links TRBV10-3 with TRBJ2-4; TRBD2 is a possible D gene (6 bases). There are 16 residues in the CDR3. Deletions cut 0 bases from V and 0 bases from J, with 9 bases between. CDR1 is ENHRY and CDR2 is SYGVKD in the germline V gene. This CDR3 is CAISESEGLAKNIQYF. In nucleotides, the CDR3 is TGTGCCATCAGTGAGTCGGAGGGTTTAGCCAAAAACATTCAGTACTTC.

The sample holds a few counts of this clone. The genes are TRBV7-2 and TRBJ2-7; TRBD2 agrees at 10 bases. This CDR3 has 15 residues. V lost 1 base and J lost 6; bases outside the gene matches: 6. CDR1 SGHTA and CDR2 FQGNSA come from the germline V gene. CDR3 residues: CASSLVASGSSEQYF. CDR3 nucleotide sequence: TGTGCCAGCAGCTTAGTAGCTAGCGGGAGTAGCGAGCAGTACTTC.

This rearrangement joins TRBV6-6 to TRBJ2-1; 7 positions agree with TRBD2. Germline assignment: CDR1 MNHNY and CDR2 SVGAGI (reference sequence). Trimming removed 7 bases from V and 7 bases from J; junction bases left unmatched: 7. CDR3 length: 13 amino acids. The CDR3 bases are TGTGCCAGCAAGGCGGGAGTATGGAATGAGCAGTTCTTC. This encodes CASKAGVWNEQFF.

The chain employs TRBV7-3 and TRBJ2-1, with 14 nucleotides matching TRBD2. CDR3 size: 16 residues. Germline lookup yields CDR1 SGHTA and CDR2 FQGTGA. J lost 7 bases, V lost 5 bases, and 7 bases had no gene match. In DNA form, the CDR3 reads TGTGCCAGCAGCCCTCCGGGACTAGCGGGGGTTAATGAGCAGTTCTTC. Its protein product is CASSPPGLAGVNEQFF. Combining the CDR3 with reference TRBV7-3 and TRBJ2-1 gives the whole variable domain GAGVSQTPSNKVTEKGKYVELRCDPISGHTALYWYRQSLGQGPEFLIYFQGTGAADDSGLPNDRFFAVRPEGSVSTLKIQRTERGDSAVYLCASSPPGLAGVNEQFFGPGTRLTVL.

V and J are TRBV5-6 and TRBJ2-7; TRBD1 matches 7 bases. The germline V gene encodes CDR1 SGHDT and CDR2 YYEEEE. After removal of 3 bases from V and 3 bases from J, the junction contained 6 bases not matched to a gene. This CDR3 comprises 14 residues. The CDR3 here is CASSSGTVNYEQYF. CDR3 DNA sequence: TGTGCCAGCAGCTCCGGGACAGTCAACTACGAGCAGTACTTC.

This clone is a singleton in its sample. The J gene is TRBJ2-5, the V gene TRBV7-2, with TRBD2 identical over 7 bases. The trim removed 4 bases at V and 5 bases at J, leaving 7 bases unmatched. The germline V gene has CDR1 SGHTA and CDR2 FQGNSA. The CDR3 runs 14 residues. CDR3 protein: CASSSPTSRETQYF. CDR3 nucleotides: TGTGCCAGCAGCTCGCCGACTAGCCGGGAGACCCAGTACTTC.

This clone showed up just once. The chain recombines TRBV21-1 with TRBJ2-3; the table's D call, TRBD1, was not checked against the DNA. TRBV21-1 is a recognized pseudogene. CDR3 length: 10 residues. DNA of the CDR3: TGTGCCAGCAGCAACCGTGGCCTGAATTTT. It yields the protein CASSNRGLNF.

V usage is TRBV6-5 and J usage is TRBJ2-7; no definite D call. The CDR3 totals 15 residues. Germline CDR1 MNHEY, CDR2 SVGAGI. Trimming took off 5 bases at V and 0 bases at J, with 14 bases between the two ends. CDR3 region: CASSTPRLSSYEQYF. The CDR3 DNA sequence: TGTGCCAGCAGTACCCCGAGGCTGTCCTCCTACGAGCAGTACTTC.

The rearrangement uses TRBV6-4 and TRBJ1-2; no firm D call. V was shortened by 5 bases and J by 2 bases, with 9 bases between the two germline ends. The germline gives CDR1 MRHNA, CDR2 SNTAGT. The CDR3 runs to 13 residues. CDR3 amino acids: CASSRQINYGYTF. CDR3 bases: TGTGCCAGCAGTCGGCAGATCAACTATGGCTACACCTTC.

V is TRBV6-5 and J is TRBJ2-3, with TRBD2 matching 7 bases. Trimming removed 1 base from V and 2 bases from J; junction bases left unmatched: 3. Germline CDR1 is MNHEY and CDR2 is SVGAGI. The CDR3 totals 15 residues. As DNA, the CDR3 is TGTGCCAGCAGTTACTGGGGGGACTACACAGATACGCAGTATTTT. Translating gives CASSYWGDYTDTQYF.

This chain joins TRBV27 and TRBJ1-5; D unresolved. Germline V lookup: CDR1 MNHEY, CDR2 SMNVEV (reference sequence). V lost 5 bases, J lost 3 bases, and 20 bases lay in between. The CDR3 consists of 17 residues. The CDR3 here is CASSPRAGSIVNQPQHF. CDR3 coding DNA: TGTGCCAGCAGTCCGAGGGCAGGTTCAATTGTCAATCAGCCCCAGCATTTT.

The chain joins TRBV9 to TRBJ1-1; D is unclear. The germline V gene encodes CDR1 SGDLS and CDR2 YYNGEE. Trimming cost V 7 bases and J 1 base, with 11 bases left between them. This CDR3 is 13 amino acids long. The CDR3 region has the DNA TGTGCCAGCGCCCAGGACGGGAACACTGAAGCTTTCTTT. Translation gives CASAQDGNTEAFF.

This chain joins TRBV30 and TRBJ1-4; 7 nucleotides agree with TRBD1. CDR1 is GTSNPN and CDR2 is SVGIG in the germline V gene (reference sequence). V lost 5 bases, J lost 7 bases, and 13 bases stayed unmatched. The CDR3 covers 15 residues. Here the CDR3 DNA reads TGTGCCTGGTCTCCCGCGACAGGGAGAAGTGAAAAACTGTTTTTT. This codes for CAWSPATGRSEKLFF.

Details on this clone: Other DNA sequences within the sample encode an identical CDR3. This chain uses TRBV7-9 with TRBJ2-3; D not resolved. CDR1 and CDR2 (germline): SEHNR, FQNEAQ (reference sequence). CDR3 size: 11 residues. V shed 2 bases and J shed 4 bases, with 1 base lying between them. DNA of the CDR3: TGTGCCAGCAGCTTATCAGATACGCAGTATTTT. Its protein is CASSLSDTQYF.

V usage is TRBV2 and J usage is TRBJ1-4, with a weak D call TRBD1 (5 bases). Germline V gene lookup returns CDR1 SNHLY and CDR2 FYNNEI. The CDR3 consists of 14 residues. V was pared by 5 bases and J by 8 bases, with 15 bases between. CDR3 region: CASSQTVSVEKLFF. Written as DNA, the CDR3 is TGTGCCAGCAGTCAGACAGTGTCTGTAGAAAAACTGTTTTTT.

The V and J genes are TRBV7-9 and TRBJ2-3, with D unclear. The CDR3 is made up of 14 amino acids. Trimming took 1 base from V and 2 from J, leaving 7 bases between them. The germline V gene encodes CDR1 SEHNR and CDR2 FQNEAQ (reference sequence). This chain's CDR3 is CASSLEFNTDTQYF. In DNA form, the CDR3 reads TGTGCCAGCAGCTTAGAATTCAACACAGATACGCAGTATTTT.

This chain uses TRBV28 with TRBJ1-2, with 7 bases aligning to TRBD1. The V segment lost 5 bases and the J segment 1 base; nucleotides outside the gene matches: 4. Germline V gene sequence: CDR1 MDHEN, CDR2 SYDVKM. CDR3 length equals 14 residues. In DNA form, the CDR3 reads TGTGCCAGCAGTGGGACAGACAATAACTATGGCTACACCTTC. It specifies CASSGTDNNYGYTF.

The V and J genes are TRBV10-3 and TRBJ2-7, with D maybe TRBD2 (6 bases). The CDR3 loop spans 13 amino acids. With 3 bases removed from V and 8 bases from J, the gap between germline ends came to 14 bases. Germline assignment: CDR1 ENHRY and CDR2 SYGVKD. CDR3 loop: CAISDGLTGQQYF. CDR3 coding DNA: TGTGCCATCAGTGATGGACTAACGGGGCAGCAGTACTTC.